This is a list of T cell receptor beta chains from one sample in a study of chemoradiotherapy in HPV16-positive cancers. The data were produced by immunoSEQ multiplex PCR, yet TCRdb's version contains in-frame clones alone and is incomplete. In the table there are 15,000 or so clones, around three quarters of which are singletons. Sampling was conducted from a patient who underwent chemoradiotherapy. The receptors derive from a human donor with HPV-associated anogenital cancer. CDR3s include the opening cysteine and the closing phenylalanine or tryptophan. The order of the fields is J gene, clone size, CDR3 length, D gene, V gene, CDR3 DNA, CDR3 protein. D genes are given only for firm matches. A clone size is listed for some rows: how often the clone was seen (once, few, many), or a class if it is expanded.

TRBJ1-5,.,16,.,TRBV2,TGTGCCAGCAGTGAGGCGTGGGCAGGAAGCAATCAGCCCCAGCATTTT,CASSEAWAGSNQPQHF
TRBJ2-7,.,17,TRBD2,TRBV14,TGTGCCAGCAGCCAAGGCCGCACTAGCGGCGGTTTGGGCGAGCAGTACTTC,CASSQGRTSGGLGEQYF
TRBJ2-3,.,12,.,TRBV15,TGTGCCACCAGCAGATCTTTGGATACGCAGTATTTT,CATSRSLDTQYF
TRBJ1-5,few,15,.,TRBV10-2,TGCGCCAGCAGTGAGAGGGACGGTGCGAATCAGCCCCAGCATTTT,CASSERDGANQPQHF
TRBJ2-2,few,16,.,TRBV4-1,TGCGCCAGCAGCCCTCGTCCCAACGCGAACACCGGGGAGCTGTTTTTT,CASSPRPNANTGELFF
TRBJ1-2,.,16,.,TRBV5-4,TGTGCCAGCAGCTTACATTCTGGGACTGAAAACTATGGCTACACCTTC,CASSLHSGTENYGYTF
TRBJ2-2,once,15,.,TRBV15,TGTGCCACCAGCACGGACCGGAGAGATCCGCGGGAGCTGTTTTTT,CATSTDRRDPRELFF
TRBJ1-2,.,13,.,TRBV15,TGTGCCACCAGCAGAGATCGGTTATCTGGCTACACCTTC,CATSRDRLSGYTF
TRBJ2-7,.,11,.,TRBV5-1,TGCGCCAGCAAATGGAGGGACGAGCAGTACTTC,CASKWRDEQYF
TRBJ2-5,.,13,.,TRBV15,TGTGCCACCAGCAGAGCACCCGGGGAGACCCAGTACTTC,CATSRAPGETQYF
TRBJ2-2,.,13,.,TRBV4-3,TGCGCCAGCAGCCAAGGGCTAGCCGGGGAGCTGTTTTTT,CASSQGLAGELFF
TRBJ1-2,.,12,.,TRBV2,TGTGCCAGGTTACAGGGTTTATATGGCTACACCTTC,CARLQGLYGYTF
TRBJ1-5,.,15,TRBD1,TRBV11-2,TGTGCCAGCAGCCCCGGGACAGGGGTATCGCAGCCCCAGCATTTT,CASSPGTGVSQPQHF
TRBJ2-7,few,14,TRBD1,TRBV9,TGTGCCAGCAGTTCCGGGACAGGGGACTACGAGCAGTACTTC,CASSSGTGDYEQYF
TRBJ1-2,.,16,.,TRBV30,TGTGCCTGGAGTGTACCCCTCTTAAGGCCCTACGATGGCTACACCTTC,CAWSVPLLRPYDGYTF
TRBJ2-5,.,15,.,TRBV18,TGTGCCAGCTCTCCTTTTCGGGGACTCCAAGAGACCCAGTACTTC,CASSPFRGLQETQYF
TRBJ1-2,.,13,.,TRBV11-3,TGTGCCAGCCCCCGAGACAGTTCCATTGGCTACACCTTC,CASPRDSSIGYTF
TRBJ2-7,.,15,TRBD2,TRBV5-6,TGTGCCAGCAGCCGCCCGGGAGGTCGGGTCTACGAGCAGTACTTC,CASSRPGGRVYEQYF
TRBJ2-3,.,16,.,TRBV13,TGTGCCAGCAGCTTACTGGCGCAGACTAGCACAGATACGCAGTATTTT,CASSLLAQTSTDTQYF
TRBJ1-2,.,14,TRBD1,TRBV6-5,TGTGCCAGCAGATTCCGACAGGGAGAGTATGGCTACACCTTC,CASRFRQGEYGYTF
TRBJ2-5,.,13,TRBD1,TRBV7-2,TGTGCCAGCAGCCCGACAGGGCCTGGGGAGCAGTACTTC,CASSPTGPGEQYF
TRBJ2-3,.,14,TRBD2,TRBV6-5,TGTGCCAGCCGATTAGCGGGGGGGCCAGATACGCAGTATTTT,CASRLAGGPDTQYF
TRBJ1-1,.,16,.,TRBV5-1,TGCGCCAGCAGCTCTGGAGGCCAGGGGAGAAGCACTGAAGCTTTCTTT,CASSSGGQGRSTEAFF
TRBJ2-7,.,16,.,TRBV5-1,TGCGCCAGCAACCTTGGAGGGGCCCTCGGTTTAAACGAGCAGTACTTC,CASNLGGALGLNEQYF
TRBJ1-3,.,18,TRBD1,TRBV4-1,TGCGCCAGCAGCCTGCGGACAGGCCGCCCTATCTCTGGAAACACCATATATTTT,CASSLRTGRPISGNTIYF
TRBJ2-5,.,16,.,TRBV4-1,TGCGCCAGCAGCCAGATAACGGGTAGCGGAAAAGAGACCCAGTACTTC,CASSQITGSGKETQYF
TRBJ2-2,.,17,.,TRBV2,TGTACCAGCAGTGAAGCGAGGGGGGGAAGGGGGACCGGGGAGCTGTTTTTT,CTSSEARGGRGTGELFF
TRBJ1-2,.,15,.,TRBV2,TGTGCCAGCAGCGAGAACAAGCCAACCCTCTATGGCTACACCTTC,CASSENKPTLYGYTF
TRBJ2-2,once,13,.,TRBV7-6,TGTGCCAGCAGCTCCTCGAGGACCGGGGAGCTGTTTTTT,CASSSSRTGELFF
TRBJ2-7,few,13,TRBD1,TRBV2,TGTGCCAGCAGAGCTGGGACAGGCTACGAGCAGTACTTC,CASRAGTGYEQYF
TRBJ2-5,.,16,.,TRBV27,TGTGCCAGCAGTTTTTGGCCAGGGACTCCAAGGGAGACCCAGTACTTC,CASSFWPGTPRETQYF
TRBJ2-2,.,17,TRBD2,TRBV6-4,TGTGCCAGCAGTGACTCGGTCGCGGGGGGCAACACCGGGGAGCTGTTTTTT,CASSDSVAGGNTGELFF
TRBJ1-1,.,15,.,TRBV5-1,TGCGCCAGCAGCTTGGCCCCCGCAGCGAACACTGAAGCTTTCTTT,CASSLAPAANTEAFF
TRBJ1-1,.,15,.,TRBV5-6,TGTGCCAGCAGCTTGTTCTTACCGCGCCGAAGGGAAGCTTTCTTT,CASSLFLPRRREAFF
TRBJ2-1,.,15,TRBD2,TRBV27,TGTGCCAGCAGTTTAGCATCTAGCGGGGACGATGAGCAGTTCTTC,CASSLASSGDDEQFF
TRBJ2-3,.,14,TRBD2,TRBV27,TGTGCCAGCAGCCCGGGACTAGGCACAGATACGCAGTATTTT,CASSPGLGTDTQYF
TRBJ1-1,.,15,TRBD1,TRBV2,TGTGCCAGCAGTGGACTCTACGACAGGGGCACTGAAGCTTTCTTT,CASSGLYDRGTEAFF
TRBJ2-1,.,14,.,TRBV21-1,TGTGCCATTGACCCCGGGACTACCTACAATGAGCAGTTCTTC,CAIDPGTTYNEQFF
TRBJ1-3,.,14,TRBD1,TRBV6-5,TGTGCCAGCAGACAGGGGGGATCAGGAAACACCATATATTTT,CASRQGGSGNTIYF
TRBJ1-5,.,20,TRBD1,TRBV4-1,TGCGCCAGCAGCCAGAGCCCCGGGACAGGATCATCTTATAGCAATCAGCCCCAGCATTTT,CASSQSPGTGSSYSNQPQHF
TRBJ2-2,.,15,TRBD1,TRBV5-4,TGTGCCAGCAGCTCCCGGACAGGTTTGGGCGGGGAGCTGTTTTTT,CASSSRTGLGGELFF
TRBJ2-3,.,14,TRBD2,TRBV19,TGTGCCAGTAGTAGGGGGGGGATCACAGATACGCAGTATTTT,CASSRGGITDTQYF
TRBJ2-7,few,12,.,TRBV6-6,TGTGCCAGCACACAGAGCTCCTACGAGCAGTACTTC,CASTQSSYEQYF
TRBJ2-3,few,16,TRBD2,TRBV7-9,TGTGCCAGCAGCTTAGCCATTAGCGGGGGGACAGATACGCAGTATTTT,CASSLAISGGTDTQYF